This T cell receptor beta chain was observed in a study of T cells in Graves' hyperthyroidism and ophthalmopathy. Study in general: Sampling of peripheral blood happened at initial diagnosis, prior to any treatment.

This clonotype is judged medium-sized. Its target is unknown. Blood sampling occurred at first hyperthyroidism diagnosis, ahead of any ophthalmopathy symptoms. Fresh peripheral blood, approximately 10 ml, yielded the PBMCs. Regions amplified from RNA transcripts were the TCR beta CDR3 regions. The TCR CDR3 was amplified in a first-round RT-PCR using the HTBI primer set. Via MiXCR, TCRdb re-called the multiplex PCR reads, giving one row per CDR3 protein. This table has about 270,000 distinct CDR3 sequences, about 25% appearing once. Germline V gives CDR1 MGHRA, CDR2 YSYEKL. CDR3 length: 14 residues. Trimming cost V 0 bases and J 0 bases, with 5 bases left between them. Study results and caveats: Peripheral blood also featured most of the thyroid clonotypes expanded above 0.001.

The J gene is TRBJ1-1, the V gene TRBV4-1; D call uncertain. The clonotype was recovered from a man between 35 and 55 years old with Graves' hyperthyroidism that later progressed to Graves' ophthalmopathy. The sequenced material came from blood. CDR3 in amino acids: CASSQESLNTEAFF. The CDR3 DNA is TGCGCCAGCAGCCAAGAATCCCTGAACACTGAAGCTTTCTTT.